Listed below are T cell receptor beta chains from one sample, sequenced in a study of CD8 T cells in ankylosing spondylitis. Each CDR3 protein gets one entry after TCRdb re-called the 5' RACE reads with MiXCR. The sample records 230,000 or so distinct CDR3 sequences, about a sixth being singletons. Sequenced input: blood, either unsorted or a sorted T cell fraction (not recorded which). Source of these receptors: a male donor with ankylosing spondylitis or in good health (not recorded which). Each CDR3 is given with its conserved first and last residue. Each record gives: J gene, clone size, V gene, D gene, CDR3 protein, CDR3 DNA. The D gene is left open where the match is weak. The size of a clone is reported for some rows only, either as once, few or many, or as a class for expanded clones.

J: TRBJ1-3; size: -; V: TRBV13; D: -; CDR3: CASSARGAEVLSGNTIYF; DNA: TGTGCCAGCAGCGCCCGCGGGGCAGAGGTTCTCTCTGGAAACACCATATATTTT
J: TRBJ2-1; size: many; V: TRBV4-2; D: TRBD2; CDR3: CASSQDWPSGYYEQFF; DNA: TGTGCCAGCAGCCAAGATTGGCCTAGCGGGTACTATGAGCAGTTCTTC
J: TRBJ2-1; size: -; V: TRBV28; D: -; CDR3: CASPFSRRNNEQFF; DNA: TGTGCCAGCCCATTCTCAAGACGAAACAATGAGCAGTTCTTC
J: TRBJ2-7; size: many; V: TRBV5-1; D: -; CDR3: CASSLFRDTSYEQYF; DNA: TGCGCCAGCAGCTTGTTTCGGGACACTTCCTACGAGCAGTACTTC
J: TRBJ2-5; size: few; V: TRBV29-1; D: TRBD1; CDR3: CSAQGQGAVETQYF; DNA: TGCAGCGCGCAAGGGCAGGGGGCGGTCGAGACCCAGTACTTC
J: TRBJ2-5; size: -; V: TRBV6-1; D: -; CDR3: CASNQGGRETQYF; DNA: TGTGCCAGCAACCAGGGGGGGCGTGAGACCCAGTACTTC
J: TRBJ2-7; size: few; V: TRBV20-1; D: -; CDR3: CSARDRLSSSYEQYF; DNA: TGCAGTGCTAGAGATCGGTTGAGCAGCAGTTACGAGCAGTACTTC
J: TRBJ2-1; size: -; V: TRBV20-1; D: -; CDR3: CSARDIDEQFF; DNA: TGCAGTGCTAGAGATATCGATGAGCAGTTCTTC
J: TRBJ2-1; size: -; V: TRBV29-1; D: TRBD2; CDR3: CSVEGLGGLAAYNEQFF; DNA: TGCAGCGTTGAAGGCCTTGGTGGACTAGCGGCCTACAATGAGCAGTTCTTC
J: TRBJ1-5; size: many; V: TRBV12-3/TRBV12-4; D: -; CDR3: CASSLAGAGPQPQHF; DNA: TGTGCCAGCAGTTTAGCTGGGGCTGGGCCGCAGCCCCAGCATTTT